Below, 21 T cell receptor beta chains from the same sample are listed, as sequenced in a study of naive and memory T cell subsets. Antigen specificity for these receptors is unknown. An equimolar mix of two oligonucleotides served as the beta constant-region primer for TRBC1 and TRBC2. Ligated cDNA was amplified by four rounds of PCR with nested alpha and beta constant-region primers and SP2. TCRdb independently ran MiXCR on the UMI-ligation and nested PCR reads; one entry per CDR3 protein. The sample has 85,000 to 130,000 distinct CDR3 sequences; 13% to 15% are singletons. Notes on the study in general: Possibly reflecting memory cells re-expressing CD45RA, a few larger clonotypes occurred in naive repertoires, especially CD8.

The material sequenced was naive CD8+ T cells from blood. The receptors were sampled from a human donor in good health.

Only a few counts were recorded for this clonotype. An end of the junction differs from the germline gene, which may be a read error. The DNA of the CDR3 is TGTGCCAGCTCAATCGAGCCGGGACAGTTGGTCTTC. Its protein is CASSIEPGQLVF. The chain carries TRBV18 and TRBJ2-1, with 7 bases lining up with TRBD1. This CDR3 has 12 residues. Germline CDR1 and CDR2: KGHSH and LQKENI.

The chain links TRBV7-9 to TRBJ2-1; possible D gene TRBD2, 6 bases. V lost 5 bases and J lost 4, with 18 bases in between. The CDR3 is 16 residues long. Germline CDR1 is SEHNR and CDR2 is FQNEAQ (reference sequence). CDR3 in amino acids: CASSMGTGVGYNEQFF. The DNA for the CDR3 is TGTGCCAGCAGCATGGGGACGGGGGTTGGGTACAATGAGCAGTTCTTC.

This clonotype turned up a few times. This chain joins TRBV7-9 and TRBJ1-5, with a weak D call TRBD1 (6 bases). The germline V and J ends were trimmed by 5 bases and 7 bases, with 12 bases remaining between them. Per germline, CDR1 SEHNR and CDR2 FQNEAQ (reference sequence). The CDR3 loop spans 13 amino acids. CDR3 residues: CASSLRGGQPQHF. The CDR3, as DNA: TGTGCCAGCAGCCTCAGGGGCGGGCAGCCCCAGCATTTT.

J is TRBJ1-1 and V is TRBV20-1, with D unclear. Germline loops: CDR1 DFQATT, CDR2 SNEGSKA (reference sequence). V dropped 0 bases and J dropped 5 bases, with 13 bases sitting between them. The CDR3 is made up of 14 amino acids. This CDR3 is CSARDSRGGTEAFF. The CDR3 DNA reads as TGCAGTGCTAGAGATTCTCGGGGAGGTACTGAAGCTTTCTTT.

CDR3 sequence reads: CASSSGGAGDTQYF. DNA of the CDR3: TGTGCCAGCAGTAGCGGGGGGGCCGGAGATACGCAGTATTTT. The chain combines TRBV12-3 or TRBV12-4 with TRBJ2-3; 10 bases are shared with TRBD2. The CDR3 spans 14 residues. V shed 5 bases, J shed 5 bases, and the junction held 4 bases outside the gene matches.

This clonotype has a handful of counts. This chain uses TRBV4-2 with TRBJ2-7; D is possibly TRBD2 (5 bases). This CDR3 is 13 amino acids long. Germline assignment: CDR1 LGHNA and CDR2 YNFKEQ. V was cut by 8 bases and J by 3 bases, with 14 bases left in between. The DNA for the CDR3 is TGTGCCAGCGGTTGGACTGAGAGCTACGAGCAGTACTTC. Translating it yields CASGWTESYEQYF.

This clonotype was counted at least ten times. V is TRBV6-5 and J is TRBJ2-7, with D maybe TRBD2 (6 bases). The CDR3 is made up of 15 amino acids. Trimming pared 6 bases from V and 4 bases from J, leaving 19 bases between. Germline V gene sequence: CDR1 MNHEY, CDR2 SVGAGI. CDR3: CASRNLGGPVYEQYF. DNA of the CDR3: TGTGCCAGCAGAAACCTCGGGGGACCAGTATACGAGCAGTACTTC.

In its sample, this clonotype was seen a few times. The chain links TRBV4-2 to TRBJ2-1, with TRBD2 as a possible D gene (6 bases). With 6 bases removed from V and 0 bases from J, the gap between germline ends came to 15 bases. The CDR3 extends over 16 amino acids. CDR1 and CDR2 (germline): LGHNA, YNFKEQ. As DNA, the CDR3 is TGTGCCAGCAGTACCGAGGCGGGGAGCTCCTACAATGAGCAGTTCTTC. Translation gives CASSTEAGSSYNEQFF.

The chain is built from TRBV29-1 and TRBJ2-1; TRBD2 aligns across 9 bases. Trimming removed 7 bases from V and 5 bases from J; junction bases left unmatched: 9. The CDR3 runs to 14 residues. Germline CDR1 is SQVTM and CDR2 is ANQGSEA. The CDR3, as DNA: TGCAGCGCCCGGGGTCGACTAGCGGACAATGAGCAGTTCTTC. Translation: CSARGRLADNEQFF.

This chain joins TRBV7-2 and TRBJ2-3, with TRBD2 matching over 16 bases. With V trimmed by 5 bases and J by 2 bases, 4 bases remained unmatched. The CDR3 is made up of 17 amino acids. Germline CDR1 reads SGHTA; CDR2 reads FQGNSA. The CDR3 sequence: CASSPGLAGGFTDTQYF. The DNA of the CDR3 is TGTGCCAGCAGCCCGGGACTAGCGGGGGGGTTCACAGATACGCAGTATTTT.

J is TRBJ1-5 and V is TRBV18, with a possible D match to TRBD1 (5 bases). Germline V CDR1 and CDR2: KGHSH, LQKENI. This CDR3 comprises 14 residues. V lost 8 bases and J lost 3, with 14 bases in between. In DNA form, the CDR3 reads TGTGCCAGCCACGCGGGGGGAATCAATCAGCCCCAGCATTTT. It encodes CASHAGGINQPQHF.

The chain has TRBV7-8 and TRBJ2-6; the D is unclear. V lost 4 bases and J lost 1, with 8 bases in between. CDR1 and CDR2 from the germline V gene are SGHVS and FQNEAQ. The CDR3 covers 15 residues. This CDR3 reads CASSSEGSGANVLTF. CDR3 nucleotides: TGTGCCAGCAGCTCCGAAGGTTCTGGGGCCAACGTCCTGACTTTC.

This clonotype was detected ten times or more. The V call is TRBV30, the J call TRBJ2-3; D remains ambiguous. Germline V gene lookup returns CDR1 GTSNPN and CDR2 SVGIG (reference sequence). Trimming stripped 2 bases from V and 4 bases from J, with 19 bases between. This CDR3 has 16 amino acids. The CDR3 region is CAWSSLDPEVADTQYF. The CDR3 DNA follows: TGTGCCTGGAGTTCACTGGACCCTGAAGTGGCAGATACGCAGTATTTT.

This clonotype has at least ten counts. The chain joins TRBV5-1 to TRBJ2-1; a possible D gene is TRBD2 (5 bases). The ends were cut back, 5 bases at V and 6 bases at J, with 18 bases in the middle. The CDR3 contains 15 residues. Germline V gene data show CDR1 as SGHRS and CDR2 as YFSETQ. The CDR3 DNA reads TGCGCCAGCAGTTGGTTCGAGGGATCGGTCAATGAGCAGTTCTTC. It yields the protein CASSWFEGSVNEQFF.

V is TRBV7-8 and J is TRBJ1-1, with unresolved D. Germline CDR1 is SGHVS and CDR2 is FQNEAQ. The V end was cut by 7 bases, the J end by 0 bases, with 15 bases between. The CDR3 runs to 15 residues. CDR3 coding DNA: TGTGCCAGCACCCCTCGTGTGGCCCTGAACACTGAAGCTTTCTTT. This sequence encodes CASTPRVALNTEAFF.

The chain combines TRBV9 with TRBJ2-5, with TRBD2 matching over 7 bases. Germline V gives CDR1 SGDLS, CDR2 YYNGEE. The CDR3 is 13 amino acids. The V and J ends lost 0 bases and 5 bases, in that order; junction bases with no gene match: 1. The CDR3 sequence: CASSVGGSETQYF. CDR3 in DNA: TGTGCCAGCAGCGTAGGCGGGAGTGAGACCCAGTACTTC.

The chain uses TRBV4-2 and TRBJ2-7; D is perhaps TRBD1 (6 bases). This CDR3 comprises 15 residues. With 0 bases removed from V and 4 bases from J, the gap between germline ends came to 13 bases. Germline CDR1 LGHNA, CDR2 YNFKEQ. CDR3 DNA: TGTGCCAGCAGCCAAGAGTTCAGGGGCGGATACGAGCAGTACTTC. This gives the protein CASSQEFRGGYEQYF.

This clonotype was counted ten times or more. This chain connects TRBV7-8 to TRBJ2-3, with 13 bases aligning to TRBD2. The CDR3 covers 16 residues. The germline V gene has CDR1 SGHVS and CDR2 FQNEAQ. J was trimmed by 1 base and V by 5 bases; bases with no gene match: 3. The CDR3 nucleotides are TGTGCCAGCAGCAGGACTAGCGGGGGACGCACAGATACGCAGTATTTT. As protein: CASSRTSGGRTDTQYF.

The chain uses TRBV12-3 or TRBV12-4 and TRBJ1-3; no firm D call. The CDR3 consists of 14 residues. Trimming removed 3 bases at V and 0 bases at J, with 6 bases between. The DNA for the CDR3 is TGTGCCAGCAGTTTGACGAGCTCTGGAAACACCATATATTTT. As protein: CASSLTSSGNTIYF.

The chain uses TRBV9 and TRBJ1-5; TRBD1 might be the D (6 bases). The CDR3 is 15 residues long. The germline V gene encodes CDR1 SGDLS and CDR2 YYNGEE. With 2 bases removed from V and 4 bases from J, the gap between germline ends came to 13 bases. The CDR3 DNA reads TGTGCCAGCAGCGTCGGGGGGCGGCAGAATCAGCCCCAGCATTTT. It codes for CASSVGGRQNQPQHF.

This clonotype was detected a few times. The chain employs TRBV29-1 and TRBJ1-2; D unclear. Trimming removed 0 bases from V and 2 bases from J, with 7 bases in between. Germline V gene sequence: CDR1 SQVTM, CDR2 ANQGSEA. CDR3 length: 13 residues. The CDR3, as DNA: TGCAGCGTTGAAGATGTAGTCAACTATGGCTACACCTTC. Residues: CSVEDVVNYGYTF. Based on the CDR3 plus reference TRBV29-1 and TRBJ1-2, the full variable domain is SAVISQKPSRDICQRGTSLTIQCQVDSQVTMMFWYRQQPGQSLTLIATANQGSEATYESGFVIDKFPISRPNLTFSTLTVSNMSPEDSSIYLCSVEDVVNYGYTFGSGTRLTVV.